This TCR beta chain appears in the sequencing data of a study of shared clonotypes between healthy human individuals. Study overall: A few men and a couple of women, aged 18 to 49, were donors. Broader study findings: Genetic and exposure-history diversity was limited by the small donor number. The sharing of approximately 4.6% of naive CD4 clonotypes was seen across several donors.

In the naive CD8 group, cells lacked CD45RO and were positively selected for CCR7, so terminally differentiated effector memory CD45RA+ cells were left out. The table came from immunoSEQ multiplex PCR; TCRdb's copy has only in-frame clones and leaves some out. The sample yields fewer than 700,000 clones, approximately 95% seen once. On this clone itself: Its antigen is unknown.

Specimen: naive CD8+ T cells sorted from blood. The clonotype comes from a woman aged 25 to 45 in good health.

The CDR3 sequence is CASTLGGINQPQHF. CDR3 sequence (DNA): TGTGCCAGTACCCTGGGGGGGATCAATCAGCCCCAGCATTTT. The chain couples TRBV19 to TRBJ1-5; D is perhaps TRBD1 (5 bases). Germline-derived CDR1 and CDR2 are LNHDA and SQIVND (reference sequence). The germline V and J ends were trimmed by 7 bases and 3 bases, with 13 bases remaining between them. The CDR3 runs 14 residues.